The T cell receptor beta chain under discussion was sequenced for a study of cytomegalovirus exposure and HLA in healthy donors. As concerns this clone: Antigen unknown.

V shed 2 bases and J shed 7 bases, with 15 bases lying between them. The germline CDR1 and CDR2 sequences are SEHNR and FQNEAQ (reference sequence). There are 14 residues in the CDR3. Study observations and caveats: Later examination showed HLA-associated TCR beta chains had greater clonal expansion than equally common others.

It was with 60 Vbeta and 13 Jbeta primers that the PCR ran. TCRdb's table, derived via immunoSEQ multiplex PCR, lists solely in-frame clones and lacks some. The sample has approximately 150,000 clones, 82% seen once. Sequencing was performed on PBMCs. This clonotype originated in a male donor in good health and CMV-seronegative. This chain uses TRBV7-9 with TRBJ2-7; D is perhaps TRBD1 (6 bases). The CDR3 bases are TGTGCCAGCAGCTTAATACAGGGAAGTGGTGAGCAGTACTTC. Translating it yields CASSLIQGSGEQYF.